The source of this T cell receptor (beta chain) is a study of T cells after yellow fever vaccination. Turning to the study itself: Researchers used SMART-Seq v4 Ultra Low Input to prepare fractions that had low cell numbers.

This clonotype was counted between two and nine times. Its antigen is unidentified. Study results and caveats: FACS-sorted repertoires could harbor abundant contaminating bulk-population clonotypes. The secondary response peaked faster, at day 5 versus 15, but was weaker.

CDR1 and CDR2 from the germline V gene are SQVTM and ANQGSEA. V lost 3 bases and J lost 0, with 8 bases in between. The CDR3 covers 13 residues. Generation of TCR cDNA used 5'RACE template switching (which added a universal primer site and UMIs). TCRdb re-called the 5' RACE reads with MiXCR, one entry per CDR3 protein. The sample lists 300,000 or so distinct CDR3 sequences, roughly 8.3% occurring once. This chain links TRBV29-1 with TRBJ1-2; D possibly corresponds to TRBD1 (6 bases). The sequence was obtained from a young man who received the YFV17D yellow fever vaccine. The specimen comprised PBMCs, sampled roughly 45 days after the first yellow fever vaccination. This chain's CDR3 is CSVDRTANYGYTF. The CDR3 nucleotides are TGCAGCGTTGACAGGACAGCTAACTATGGCTACACCTTC.